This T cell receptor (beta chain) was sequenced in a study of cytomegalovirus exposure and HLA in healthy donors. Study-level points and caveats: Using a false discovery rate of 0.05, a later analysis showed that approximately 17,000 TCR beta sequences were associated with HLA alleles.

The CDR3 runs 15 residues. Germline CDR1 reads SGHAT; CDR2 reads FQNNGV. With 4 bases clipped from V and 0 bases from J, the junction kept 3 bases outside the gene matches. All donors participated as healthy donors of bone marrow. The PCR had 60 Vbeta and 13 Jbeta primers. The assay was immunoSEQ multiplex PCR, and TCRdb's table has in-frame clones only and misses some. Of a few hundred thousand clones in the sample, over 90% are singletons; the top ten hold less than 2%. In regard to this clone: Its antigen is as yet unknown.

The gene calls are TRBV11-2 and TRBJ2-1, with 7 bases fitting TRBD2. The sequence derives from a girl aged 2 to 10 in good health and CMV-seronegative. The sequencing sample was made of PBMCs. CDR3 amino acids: CASSSSGISYNEQFF. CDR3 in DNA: TGTGCCAGCAGCTCAAGCGGGATCTCCTACAATGAGCAGTTCTTC.